Shown below are 19 T cell receptor beta chains from a single sample sequenced in a study of cytotoxic CD8 clonotypes in ibrutinib-treated CLL. Some clones are missing from TCRdb's copy, which holds only in-frame ones; the method was immunoSEQ multiplex PCR. Of around 330,000 clones listed, 60% to 80% were seen once; the top ten hold roughly 6.3%. The specimen comprised PBMCs, sampled after 36 months of ibrutinib treatment. The receptor source for this set is a human donor with chronic lymphocytic leukemia.

The rearrangement uses TRBV6-6 and TRBJ2-4; D is ambiguous. CDR1 MNHNY and CDR2 SVGAGI come from the germline V gene (reference sequence). Trimming pared 5 bases from V and 6 bases from J, leaving 17 bases between. The CDR3 has 15 residues. Written as DNA, the CDR3 is TGTGCCAGCAGTCCCCCCTCGGGCCGTAGAAACATTCAGTACTTC. Translated, it gives CASSPPSGRRNIQYF.

This clone was detected only a few times. The V gene is TRBV4-1, the J gene TRBJ2-2, with a possible D match to TRBD1 (6 bases). From germline, CDR1 is MGHRA and CDR2 YSYEKL. V lost 2 bases to trimming and J lost 1 base, with 14 bases between them. The CDR3 is 17 amino acids. The DNA for the CDR3 is TGCGCCAGCAGCCAACTTAGAGCGGACAGGAACACCGGGGAGCTGTTTTTT. Encoded protein: CASSQLRADRNTGELFF.

The chain recombines TRBV4-1 with TRBJ2-7, with D possibly matching TRBD2 (5 bases). The germline CDR1 and CDR2 sequences are MGHRA and YSYEKL. Between the trimmed V and J ends, which lost 4 bases and 5 bases, there was a span of 21 bases. The CDR3 is 16 amino acids. CDR3 region: CASSLTPTRRVNEQYF. CDR3 nucleotides: TGCGCCAGCAGCCTGACCCCCACTAGACGGGTAAACGAGCAGTACTTC.

The chain links TRBV28 to TRBJ2-7; 9 positions agree with TRBD2. Germline V gene sequence: CDR1 MDHEN, CDR2 SYDVKM. CDR3 size: 16 residues. V shed 3 bases, J shed 2 bases, and the junction held 8 bases outside the gene matches. For the CDR3, the DNA is TGTGCCAGCAGTTTCCTTGGGCTAGCGGGAACCTACGAGCAGTACTTC. It codes for CASSFLGLAGTYEQYF.

This clone occurred a few times. V gene TRBV11-2 combines with J gene TRBJ2-7; tentative D call: TRBD2 (5 bases). V dropped 3 bases and J dropped 2 bases, with 8 bases sitting between them. The CDR3 has 13 residues. From germline, CDR1 is SGHAT and CDR2 FQNNGV. The CDR3 nucleotides are TGTGCCAGCAGCTTCGGGGTCCCCTACGAGCAGTACTTC. This translates into CASSFGVPYEQYF.

The V call is TRBV27, the J call TRBJ2-3, with 9 bases lining up with TRBD2. Germline V gene lookup returns CDR1 MNHEY and CDR2 SMNVEV (reference sequence). The CDR3 runs 14 residues. After removal of 7 bases from V and 8 bases from J, the junction contained 10 bases not matched to a gene. CDR3 nucleotides: TGTGCCAGCAAGGGTGGCGGGAGGGCCCCTACGCAGTATTTT. Protein product: CASKGGGRAPTQYF.

V is TRBV5-1 and J is TRBJ2-5, with no clear D. The CDR3 is 13 residues long. Germline-derived CDR1 and CDR2 are SGHRS and YFSETQ. V lost 4 bases and J 5 bases, leaving 12 bases between the germline ends. The chain's CDR3 is CASSPHTTETQYF. DNA of the CDR3: TGCGCCAGCAGCCCCCACACGACGGAGACCCAGTACTTC.

V usage is TRBV11-2 and J usage is TRBJ2-7, with D possibly matching TRBD2 (5 bases). This CDR3 comprises 15 residues. V lost 1 base, J lost 4 bases, and 14 bases lay in between. Germline values: CDR1 SGHAT, CDR2 FQNNGV. CDR3 amino acids: CASSLVGRPQYEQYF. The CDR3 coding sequence is TGTGCCAGCAGCTTAGTGGGGAGACCTCAGTACGAGCAGTACTTC.

This clone came up a few times. This rearrangement joins TRBV29-1 to TRBJ2-1; no clear D. V lost 4 bases to trimming and J lost 7 bases, with 5 bases between them. CDR3 size: 10 residues. CDR1 is SQVTM, CDR2 ANQGSEA, per germline. The DNA of the CDR3 is TGCAGCGTTGTGGGTAATGAGCAGTTCTTC. Translated, it gives CSVVGNEQFF.

The CDR3 loop reads CASSYSIGETQYF. CDR3 bases: TGTGCCAGCAGTTACTCAATCGGAGAGACCCAGTACTTC. V gene TRBV6-5 combines with J gene TRBJ2-5; D is unresolved. Trimming left V 0 bases short and J 4 bases short, with 6 bases between. There are 13 residues in the CDR3. Germline CDR1 and CDR2: MNHEY and SVGAGI.

This clone has a single count. This chain links TRBV18 with TRBJ1-4, with 9 bases aligning to TRBD1. Unmatched junction bases numbered 3, after V lost 1 base and J lost 6 bases. This CDR3 contains 15 residues. Germline V gene sequence: CDR1 KGHSH, CDR2 LQKENI. DNA of the CDR3: TGTGCCAGCTCACCACAACAGGGGGCGGATGAAAAACTGTTTTTT. It is translated as CASSPQQGADEKLFF.

This chain joins TRBV4-1 and TRBJ2-7; D unresolved. V was pared by 3 bases and J by 8 bases, with 26 bases between. The CDR3 runs 17 residues. Germline values: CDR1 MGHRA, CDR2 YSYEKL. The CDR3 DNA is TGCGCCAGCAGCCACTACATCATCCTCCCTAAAACTACGCAGCAGTACTTC. Amino acid sequence: CASSHYIILPKTTQQYF.

V is TRBV9 and J is TRBJ1-2; D may be TRBD1 (6 bases). Per the germline V gene, CDR1 is SGDLS and CDR2 is YYNGEE. Deletions cut 0 bases from V and 5 bases from J, with 14 bases between. CDR3 length equals 15 residues. The CDR3 DNA reads TGTGCCAGCAGCGTAGTTGGCAGGGGCGCATATGGCTACACCTTC. Its translation: CASSVVGRGAYGYTF.

The chain couples TRBV18 to TRBJ1-2; D call uncertain. V was clipped by 0 bases and J by 5 bases, with 7 bases between them. Germline CDR1 and CDR2: KGHSH and LQKENI. The CDR3 extends over 13 amino acids. The CDR3 is CASSPPREYGYTF. Here the CDR3 DNA reads TGTGCCAGCTCACCACCGCGGGAGTATGGCTACACCTTC.

This clone was seen a few times. The chain uses TRBV20-1 and TRBJ2-7; a possible D gene is TRBD2 (5 bases). Looked up from germline, CDR1 is DFQATT and CDR2 is SNEGSKA (reference sequence). The V end was cut by 8 bases, the J end by 6 bases, with 14 bases between. The CDR3 length is 11 residues. CDR3 in amino acids: CSPKRGPEQYF. The CDR3 coding sequence is TGCAGTCCGAAACGAGGGCCCGAGCAGTACTTC.

The V gene is TRBV9, the J gene TRBJ2-3; 7 bases match TRBD1. Germline trimming cut 4 bases from V and 1 base from J; bases unmatched to any gene: 3. Germline V lookup: CDR1 SGDLS, CDR2 YYNGEE. CDR3 size: 14 residues. For the CDR3, the DNA is TGTGCCAGCAGCCCGGGACAGCGCACAGATACGCAGTATTTT. Its protein product is CASSPGQRTDTQYF.

The V and J genes are TRBV5-4 and TRBJ2-1, with 13 bases identical to TRBD2. The V gene's germline CDR1 is SGHNT and CDR2 YYREEE (reference sequence). The ends lost 4 bases at V and 8 bases at J; junction bases unmatched: 9. CDR3 length: 16 amino acids. In DNA form, the CDR3 reads TGTGCCAGCAGCAGCGGACTAGCGGGAGCTATGGATGAGCAGTTCTTC. Protein sequence: CASSSGLAGAMDEQFF. Full variable domain (rest looked up from reference TRBV5-4 and TRBJ2-1): ETGVTQSPTHLIKTRGQQVTLRCSSQSGHNTVSWYQQALGQGPQFIFQYYREEENGRGNFPPRFSGLQFPNYSSELNVNALELDDSALYLCASSSGLAGAMDEQFFGPGTRLTVL.

A few counts support this clone. V is TRBV4-1 and J is TRBJ1-2; D possibly corresponds to TRBD1 (6 bases). CDR1 is MGHRA, CDR2 YSYEKL, per germline. V was clipped by 0 bases and J by 4 bases, with 18 bases between them. This CDR3 region has 17 residues. DNA for the CDR3: TGCGCCAGCAGCCAAGATGCCCTCAACAGGGTAACCTATGGCTACACCTTC. Its translation is CASSQDALNRVTYGYTF.

The chain recombines TRBV9 with TRBJ2-3; 10 bases are a match to TRBD1. The V segment lost 4 bases and the J segment 1 base; nucleotides outside the gene matches: 6. CDR3 length: 16 residues. Looked up from germline, CDR1 is SGDLS and CDR2 is YYNGEE. DNA for the CDR3: TGTGCCAGCAGCCCCGGGACAGGGGTGGGCACAGATACGCAGTATTTT. It encodes CASSPGTGVGTDTQYF.